This T cell receptor (beta chain) was captured by sequencing in a study of vaccination and CD4 T cells after COVID-19. Study-wide context: Each individual in the study obtained two doses of BNT162b2 or mRNA-1273 vaccine.

The Oncomine TCR Beta short-read assay sequenced DNA from cultured CD4+ T cells. TCRdb independently ran MiXCR on the PCR reads; one entry per CDR3 protein. The table records around 13,000 distinct CDR3 sequences, around a third of them present only once. Study-wide findings and caveats: The authors identified 304 of 307 vaccine-specific clones in convalescent patients as spike mono-reactive.

On this clonotype: Its antigen is still unknown.

Indicated treatment: 10-day PBMC culture with coronavirus spike peptide pools or control peptides (ViraFEST assay). Negative selection was the method that isolated CD4+ T cells after ten to eleven days of culture. This specimen consisted of CD4+ T cells from blood, cultured in vitro, obtained after SARS-CoV-2 vaccination. The TCR sequence derives from a human donor who had recovered from COVID-19.

The CDR3 DNA is TGTGCCAGCAGCTTAGCTCAACAGGGGAGGGAGCAGTACTTC. Residues: CASSLAQQGREQYF. J is TRBJ2-7 and V is TRBV7-9, with D tentatively TRBD1 (7 bases). The V end was cut by 0 bases, the J end by 7 bases, with 13 bases between. This CDR3 contains 14 residues. In germline, CDR1 is SEHNR, CDR2 FQNEAQ (reference sequence).